Listed here are 2 T cell receptor beta chains from one sample, sequenced in a study of blood T cell repertoires in COVID-19. The repertoire was sequenced with immunoSEQ multiplex PCR; TCRdb's copy has only in-frame clones and lacks some. The sample yields approximately 200,000 clones, 88% seen once. The sample comprised peripheral blood. The receptors here all came from a man aged 65 to 79 with active or convalescent COVID-19.

V gene TRBV15 combines with J gene TRBJ1-2, with D perhaps matching TRBD1 (6 bases). With 2 bases removed from V and 7 bases from J, the gap between germline ends came to 14 bases. The germline V gene encodes CDR1 LNHNV and CDR2 YYDKDF (reference sequence). The CDR3 totals 14 residues. The CDR3 DNA sequence: TGTGCCACCAGCAGACGAAACAGGGTGTTTGGCTACACCTTC. Translated: CATSRRNRVFGYTF.

The chain combines TRBV30 with TRBJ1-6; TRBD1 aligns across 7 bases. J was trimmed by 6 bases and V by 5 bases; bases with no gene match: 4. The germline CDR1 and CDR2 sequences are GTSNPN and SVGIG (reference sequence). The CDR3 consists of 13 residues. The CDR3 loop is CAWGRDSNSPLHF. In DNA, the CDR3 is TGTGCCTGGGGCCGGGACAGTAATTCACCCCTCCACTTT.